There are a few counts of the clone carrying this TCR beta chain. Its antigen is not known. The sample belongs to a study of T-cell reconstitution after alpha-beta-depleted transplantation in children. Study outcomes and limitations: At day 60, the high TCRbeta diversity found in some patients originated from recipient T cells and thymic progenitors that had survived.

The germline V and J ends were trimmed by 6 bases and 9 bases, with 16 bases remaining between them. The CDR3 sequence is 13 residues long. The V gene's germline CDR1 is SGHRS and CDR2 YFSETQ. It was with unique molecular identifiers that the TCRbeta library was prepared. TCRdb recomputed calls from the PCR reads with MiXCR, one row per CDR3 protein. The data contain a few hundred thousand distinct CDR3 sequences, 25% to 30% of them singletons. The chain uses TRBV5-1 and TRBJ2-4, with a possible D match to TRBD1 (6 bases). Sequencing used PBMCs, obtained before TCRalphabeta/CD19-depleted stem cell transplant. The TCR was taken from a boy in the first two years of life with Wiskott-Aldrich syndrome, due to receive a stem cell transplant. The CDR3 protein is CASTTGTPGIQYF. For the CDR3, the DNA is TGCGCCAGCACCACCGGGACACCCGGCATTCAGTACTTC.